These 3 T cell receptor beta chains originate from one sample sequenced in a study of T cells in Graves' hyperthyroidism and ophthalmopathy. Authors of the study amplified TCR beta CDR3 regions from RNA transcripts. HTBI primers were the set used in a first-round RT-PCR of the TCR CDR3. TCRdb recomputed calls from the multiplex PCR reads with MiXCR, one row per CDR3 protein. The data hold approximately 430,000 distinct CDR3 sequences, with 15% to 18% observed a single time. Sequencing was performed on blood. Every receptor here comes from a woman aged 18-29 years with Graves' hyperthyroidism.

The DNA for the CDR3 is TGCAGCACGGGGGCTGCTGGGAGTCGCGAGACCCAGTACTTC. Its protein product is CSTGAAGSRETQYF. The chain couples TRBV29-1 to TRBJ2-5; D tentatively reads TRBD1 or TRBD2 (6 bases each). The CDR3 spans 14 residues. Trimming pared 8 bases from V and 5 bases from J, leaving 21 bases between. Per the germline V gene, CDR1 is SQVTM and CDR2 is ANQGSEA.

This clonotype was recorded many times. The chain joins TRBV20-1 to TRBJ2-1; 11 bases are shared with TRBD2. V lost 3 bases, J lost 9 bases, and 7 bases stayed unmatched. The CDR3 length is 14 residues. Germline V gene sequence: CDR1 DFQATT, CDR2 SNEGSKA (reference sequence). The CDR3: CSASFLAGGGEQFF. As DNA, the CDR3 is TGCAGTGCTAGTTTTCTAGCGGGAGGAGGTGAGCAGTTCTTC.

The sample holds many counts of this clonotype. The rearrangement joins TRBV6-2 or TRBV6-3 to TRBJ2-1; D ambiguous. Trimming took 3 bases from V and 2 from J, leaving 8 bases between them. Germline V gene lookup returns CDR1 MNHEY and CDR2 SVGEGT. There are 14 residues in the CDR3. CDR3 protein: CASSYGPPYNEQFF. The CDR3 region has the DNA TGTGCCAGCAGTTATGGCCCGCCCTACAATGAGCAGTTCTTC.